This T cell receptor (beta chain) was sequenced in a study of a mutant IDH1 vaccine in newly diagnosed glioma. Looking at the study overall: Antecedent treatment encompassed radiotherapy, temozolomide, or their combination; the majority received both. The study's findings and limits: Most patients, approximately 93%, showed vaccine-induced immune responses.

Noted time point: baseline, week 1 (first vaccination visit). Treatment here: pre-vaccination baseline after standard-of-care therapy. Trimming pared 6 bases from V and 6 bases from J, leaving 17 bases between. The germline V gene has CDR1 MNHEY and CDR2 SMNVEV (reference sequence). The CDR3 length is 15 residues. This clone was seen a handful of times. Its specificity is unknown. Sequencing was performed with immunoSEQ multiplex PCR; in TCRdb, only in-frame clones are kept and a portion is missing. This table has some 70,000 clones, 70% to 80% appearing once. The TCR comes from a man between 45 and 60 years old with glioma. The rearrangement links TRBV27 to TRBJ2-2; D possibly corresponds to TRBD1 (6 bases). This sample comprised PBMCs, obtained from a glioma patient treated with radiotherapy, temozolomide or both. The DNA for the CDR3 is TGTGCCAGCAGCAAACTACAGGGCTCGGCCGGGGAGCTGTTTTTT. Translation gives CASSKLQGSAGELFF.